Here is one T cell receptor (beta chain) with its context. The target of this receptor is not known. Mismatch with germline at one junction end may stem from a read error. The intended sense of this specimen's time point label: sample taken at primary tumor resection. Samples were obtained from roughly 72 patients with early-stage, untreated non-small cell lung cancer from the lung TRACERx cohort. TCR sequencing used whole RNA extracted from tumor and nontumor lung tissue, or from cryopreserved PBMC samples, without cell sorting. Patients were selected for TCR sequencing only if sufficient RNA was available from at least two tumor regions. Before selection, tumor and adjacent nontumor lung specimens were reviewed by a lung pathologist. This entry is derived from a study of spatial heterogeneity in lung cancer (dated by TCRdb to between 2017 and 2020). For the wider study: More beta-chain than alpha-chain transcripts were consistently detected, likely reflecting higher beta-chain transcript abundance. In the raw uncorrected reads, each unique combination of TCR and UMI appeared more than ten times on average. Nonsynonymous mutation counts, determined by whole-exome sequencing of tumor tissue, were related to features of the TCR repertoire. The study quantitatively compared TCR alpha and beta repertoires across multiple tumor regions, matched nontumor lung and blood in non-small cell lung cancer. At surgery, some 220 tumor regions, almost 65 matched nontumor lung samples and fewer than 60 PBMC samples were TCR-sequenced for both alpha and beta chains. A strong correlation was found between TCR transcript counts in tumor regions and a T cell transcriptional module score from matched bulk RNA-seq.

Here is what the overall study found, with its caveats: The tumor nonsynonymous mutation count correlated with the number of expanded alpha and beta TCRs within the tumor. TCR-seq coverage of tumor T cells was estimated at only approximately 7% for alpha chains and 11% to 15% for beta chains. The count of ubiquitous expanded TCRs correlated with the count of ubiquitous nonsynonymous mutations, and the count of regional expanded TCRs correlated with the count of regional nonsynonymous mutations. Additional single-cell paired TCR alpha and beta sequencing was considered necessary to confirm, at a functional level, the hypothesis that regional TCRs recognize regional mutations.

As encoded in the germline V gene, CDR1 is MDHEN while CDR2 is SYDVKM. Taken from cysteine to phenylalanine, the CDR3 has 13 residues. Kept here is only the CDR3 DNA, which spans 39 bases and is read in frame from base 1. The protocol used for the library was 5' RACE. TCRdb shows the sequencer as NextSeq 500. The TCR library protocol attached a unique molecular identifier to each TCR cDNA molecule to allow correction of PCR and sequencing errors. From the authors' description of their analysis: Decombinator tools were used for TCR identification, UMI-based error correction and CDR3 extraction. TCRs above a frequency of 2 per 1,000, corresponding to the top 1% of the tumor frequency distribution, were defined as expanded. Expanded tumor TCRs were classed as regional if statistically deemed absent (corrected P<0.05) from at least one tumor region, otherwise ubiquitous. Renyi diversity was computed with the R vegan package after each repertoire had been subsampled 100 times to 5,000 TCRs. CDR3 similarity networks were built from amino acid triplet string-kernel similarity, connecting CDR3s with pairwise similarity above 0.82. Using fastp at Q25 and MiXCR, TCRdb reprocessed the public reads and kept productive beta chains. Merged by CDR3 protein, the rows form single entries marked with the most common genes and DNA. What appears here as the V and J calls and clone size reflects TCRdb's work, not the paper's. Across this sample there are some 97,000 distinct CDR3 sequences, with nearly 4.5% seen only once. Of the sample, approximately 21% falls within the top ten clones.

The V gene is TRBV28 and the J gene is TRBJ2-1; no confident D gene assignment can be made. This sample comprised lung tumor tissue, obtained at surgery. This clonotype was sampled from a male donor with early-stage non-small cell lung cancer. The nucleotides are TGTACCAGCAGACCCGAGAACTACAATGAGCAGTTCTTC. This gives the protein CTSRPENYNEQFF. Here the CDR3 is joined to the reference TRBV28 and TRBJ2-1 genes, and the full variable domain is: DVKVTQSSRYLVKRTGEKVFLECVQDMDHENMFWYRQDPGLGLRLIYFSYDVKMKEKGDIPEGYSVSREKKERFSLILESASTNQTSMYLCTSRPENYNEQFFGPGTRLTVL.